This passage covers 27 T cell receptor beta chains from one sample sequenced in a study of T-cell memory formation after mild COVID-19. TCRdb called the 5' RACE reads again in MiXCR, with one record for every CDR3 protein. The data contain about 350,000 distinct CDR3 sequences, about 20% of them singletons. The sequenced sample was PBMCs or a T cell subset sorted from them (not recorded which). The origin of the receptors is a man younger than 30 who had mild COVID-19 (a few samples of this study predate the infection). Cell type and time point are not known.

This clonotype was counted many times. The V and J genes are TRBV9 and TRBJ1-3, with D possibly TRBD1 on 5 matching bases. V lost 0 bases to trimming and J lost 2 bases, with 6 bases between them. The CDR3 is made up of 14 amino acids. Germline assignment: CDR1 SGDLS and CDR2 YYNGEE. The CDR3 sequence: CASSVAGPGNTIYF. CDR3 bases: TGTGCCAGCAGCGTAGCAGGGCCTGGAAACACCATATATTTT.

The gene calls are TRBV7-2 and TRBJ1-6, with D perhaps TRBD1 (5 bases). CDR1 is SGHTA, CDR2 FQGNSA, per germline. CDR3 size: 14 residues. The V end lost 7 bases, the J end lost 10 bases, and 17 bases lay between the germline ends. The CDR3 DNA is TGTGCCAGCACGTCCCGACAGCGCTGGTCACCCCTCCACTTT. Translated: CASTSRQRWSPLHF.

The chain links TRBV20-1 to TRBJ1-4; D not resolved. The V and J ends lost 1 base and 6 bases respectively, with 6 bases between them. This CDR3 is built from 12 residues. CDR1 and CDR2 from the germline V gene are DFQATT and SNEGSKA (reference sequence). The CDR3 is CSARAMHEKLFF. The CDR3 coding sequence is TGCAGTGCTAGAGCCATGCATGAAAAACTGTTTTTT.

The CDR3 DNA sequence: TGTGCCAGCAATTTGTCGGGGGGGCTGAGGTCACCCCTCCACTTT. Protein: CASNLSGGLRSPLHF. The rearrangement uses TRBV11-2 and TRBJ1-6; tentative D call: TRBD1 (6 bases). V was trimmed by 7 bases and J by 10 bases, leaving 20 bases between them. CDR3 length: 15 residues. The germline V gene has CDR1 SGHAT and CDR2 FQNNGV.

This clonotype was observed a handful of times. Compared with germline, one end of the junction differs, possibly owing to a read error. The CDR3 loop is CASSLVGAQETQYF. The CDR3 region has the DNA TGTGCTAGCAGCTTAGTCGGGGCCCAAGAGACCCAGTACTTC. The chain couples TRBV7-7 to TRBJ2-5; D may be TRBD1 or TRBD2 (5 bases each). The CDR3 length is 14 residues. Germline CDR1 is SSHAT and CDR2 is FNYEAQ (reference sequence).

This clonotype was counted a few times. The gene calls are TRBV3-1 and TRBJ2-1; 7 bases align to TRBD2. This CDR3 spans 15 amino acids. J gave up 6 bases and V 4 bases, and 9 bases lay outside the gene matches. Per germline, CDR1 LGHDT and CDR2 YNNKEL (reference sequence). The CDR3 sequence: CASSPPGLQSNEQFF. Here the CDR3 DNA reads TGTGCCAGCAGCCCTCCGGGACTACAAAGCAATGAGCAGTTCTTC.

This clonotype has a count of ten or more. One junction end disagrees with the germline gene, perhaps due to a read error. The V gene is TRBV7-7, the J gene TRBJ2-2; D is unclear. The CDR3 sequence is 15 residues long. The germline V gene has CDR1 SSHAT and CDR2 FNYEAQ (reference sequence). The CDR3 here is CASSPAYRRTGELFF. As DNA, the CDR3 is TGTGCTAGCAGCCCAGCTTACCGTAGGACCGGGGAGCTGTTTTTT.

This clonotype was detected a few times. The chain is built from TRBV4-1 and TRBJ2-1, with no clear D. The CDR3 loop spans 17 amino acids. Germline values: CDR1 MGHRA, CDR2 YSYEKL. Trimming stripped 3 bases from V and 0 bases from J, with 15 bases between. CDR3 in DNA: TGCGCCAGCAGCCATCCCGGACGTAGCACCTCCTACAATGAGCAGTTCTTC. Translating gives CASSHPGRSTSYNEQFF.

This clonotype has only a few counts. This chain joins TRBV4-1 and TRBJ1-2; tentatively, D is TRBD1 (5 bases). V shed 4 bases and J shed 8 bases, with 20 bases lying between them. The CDR3 totals 15 residues. Germline V gene data show CDR1 as MGHRA and CDR2 as YSYEKL. In DNA form, the CDR3 reads TGCGCCAGCAGCCTCGGGGGGGGACGACCCCCGGGCTACACCTTC. Its translation: CASSLGGGRPPGYTF.

This clonotype was found a few times. The rearrangement joins TRBV10-3 to TRBJ2-5; perhaps TRBD2 as D (5 bases). Trimming took off 2 bases at V and 6 bases at J, with 19 bases between the two ends. The CDR3 loop spans 16 amino acids. Germline V gene lookup returns CDR1 ENHRY and CDR2 SYGVKD. This chain's CDR3 is CAISEPPHRPGKTQYF. The CDR3 nucleotides read TGTGCCATCAGTGAGCCCCCGCATCGGCCGGGGAAGACCCAGTACTTC.

The sample holds a few counts of this clonotype. The chain recombines TRBV4-3 with TRBJ1-6; TRBD1 matches 10 bases. The CDR3 covers 18 residues. V lost 0 bases and J lost 5; bases outside the gene matches: 7. Germline V gene data show CDR1 as LGHNA and CDR2 as YSLEER. The CDR3 protein is CASSQDRGQGTNNSPLHF. For the CDR3, the DNA is TGCGCCAGCAGCCAAGATAGGGGACAGGGGACAAATAATTCACCCCTCCACTTT.

This chain connects TRBV12-3 or TRBV12-4 to TRBJ1-1, with 8 bases aligning to TRBD1. The CDR3 contains 13 residues. The ends lost 6 bases at V and 6 bases at J; junction bases unmatched: 6. CDR3 in DNA: TGTGCCAGCAGGCAGGGGGCGGCACCTGAAGCTTTCTTT. Translating it yields CASRQGAAPEAFF.

This clonotype was recorded at least ten times. The chain uses TRBV4-1 and TRBJ1-1; D is unclear. CDR1 is MGHRA, CDR2 YSYEKL, per germline. V was shortened by 1 base and J by 4 bases, with 13 bases between the two germline ends. The CDR3 consists of 15 residues. This CDR3 reads CASSQGPPGGTEAFF. In DNA, the CDR3 is TGCGCCAGCAGCCAAGGACCACCAGGAGGCACTGAAGCTTTCTTT.

The V and J genes are TRBV7-9 and TRBJ2-2; TRBD1 aligns across 8 bases. Germline V lookup: CDR1 SEHNR, CDR2 FQNEAQ (reference sequence). The CDR3 spans 13 residues. V lost 8 bases to trimming and J lost 3 bases; unmatched junction nucleotides: 2. The CDR3 protein is CASWTGYTGELFF. The CDR3 DNA is TGTGCCAGCTGGACAGGGTACACCGGGGAGCTGTTTTTT.

This clonotype turned up a few times. The J gene is TRBJ2-1, the V gene TRBV20-1, with 8 bases matching TRBD2. Germline V gene data show CDR1 as DFQATT and CDR2 as SNEGSKA (reference sequence). The CDR3 totals 14 residues. J was trimmed by 7 bases and V by 1 base; bases with no gene match: 6. This CDR3 reads CSARVGGARNEQFF. As DNA, the CDR3 is TGCAGTGCTAGAGTCGGGGGGGCTAGGAATGAGCAGTTCTTC.

The sample holds a few counts of this clonotype. This chain joins TRBV4-1 and TRBJ2-3; D uncertain. Germline CDR1 MGHRA, CDR2 YSYEKL. V was trimmed by 1 base and J by 0 bases, leaving 11 bases between them. The CDR3 consists of 16 residues. DNA of the CDR3: TGCGCCAGCAGCCAAGGGGTTCCCCTGAGCACAGATACGCAGTATTTT. Amino acids: CASSQGVPLSTDTQYF.

The V gene is TRBV4-3, the J gene TRBJ1-6; no definite D call. V was pared by 1 base and J by 13 bases, with 20 bases between. The CDR3 runs to 16 residues. Germline V CDR1 and CDR2: LGHNA, YSLEER. CDR3 bases: TGCGCCAGCAGCCAAGTCCCCGGGGTACCGCTTCCCCCCCTCCACTTT. Its protein is CASSQVPGVPLPPLHF.

In its sample, this clonotype was seen a few times. This sequence joins TRBV7-6 and TRBJ2-7; 9 bases align to TRBD2. Germline CDR1 and CDR2: SGHVS and FNYEAQ. CDR3 length equals 14 residues. V dropped 5 bases and J dropped 7; count of bases not matched to a gene: 9. The CDR3 DNA reads TGTGCCAGCAGCCGCGGGGGGGACAGTGGGGAGCAGTACTTC. Translated, it gives CASSRGGDSGEQYF.

The CDR3 sequence is CASSQLVNQPQHF. CDR3 nucleotide sequence: TGCGCCAGCAGCCAACTGGTGAATCAGCCCCAGCATTTT. V usage is TRBV4-1 and J usage is TRBJ1-5; D is uncertain. Germline V gene data show CDR1 as MGHRA and CDR2 as YSYEKL. The length of the CDR3 is 13 residues. V was cut by 2 bases and J by 4 bases, with 6 bases left in between.

This clonotype has more than one count but fewer than ten. The rearrangement uses TRBV6-5 and TRBJ2-5, with a weak D call TRBD2 (6 bases). The CDR3 consists of 15 residues. The ends were cut back, 5 bases at V and 5 bases at J, with 18 bases in the middle. Germline values: CDR1 MNHEY, CDR2 SVGAGI. The CDR3 nucleotides are TGTGCCAGCAGTCGCCCGACTAGTTTGGGGGAGACCCAGTACTTC. It specifies CASSRPTSLGETQYF.

CDR3 loop: CASTPGGQGAFEKLFF. The CDR3 DNA sequence: TGTGCCAGCACCCCCGGCGGTCAGGGGGCGTTTGAAAAACTGTTTTTT. This chain connects TRBV6-5 to TRBJ1-4; the match to TRBD1 covers 8 bases. In germline, CDR1 is MNHEY, CDR2 SVGAGI. The J segment lost 7 bases and the V segment lost 7 bases, leaving 14 bases of the junction unmatched. The length of the CDR3 is 16 residues.

This clonotype has only a few counts. The chain employs TRBV4-1 and TRBJ2-7; D unresolved. The V and J ends lost 3 bases and 2 bases respectively, with 14 bases between them. Germline V lookup: CDR1 MGHRA, CDR2 YSYEKL. The length of the CDR3 is 15 residues. The chain's CDR3 is CASSQNAAEPYEQYF. CDR3 DNA sequence: TGCGCCAGCAGCCAGAACGCCGCTGAGCCCTACGAGCAGTACTTC.

CDR3 sequence (DNA): TGCAGCTTCCGGCCCTCGGAAGACATTCAGTACTTC. This translates into CSFRPSEDIQYF. V is TRBV29-1 and J is TRBJ2-4; D gene unclear. V lost 8 bases and J lost 8, with 16 bases in between. CDR1 and CDR2 from the germline V gene are SQVTM and ANQGSEA. The CDR3 has 12 residues.

This clonotype was found a few times. This rearrangement joins TRBV6-6 to TRBJ1-5, with 10 positions matching TRBD1. Germline V gene data show CDR1 as MNHNY and CDR2 as SVGAGI (reference sequence). J lost 4 bases, V lost 6 bases, and 6 bases had no gene match. This CDR3 contains 15 residues. CDR3 in DNA: TGTGCCAGCAGAGGGACAGGGGTTTGGAATCAGCCCCAGCATTTT. Its translation: CASRGTGVWNQPQHF.

In regard to this clonotype: The junction differs from germline at one of its ends, possibly a read error. The chain couples TRBV4-3 to TRBJ2-7; no clear D gene. Germline V lookup: CDR1 LGHNA, CDR2 YSLEER. The CDR3 runs 15 residues. This CDR3 reads CAISQLPQPSYEQYF. The CDR3 DNA reads as TGCGCCATCAGCCAATTACCGCAACCTTCCTACGAGCAGTACTTC.

This rearrangement joins TRBV19 to TRBJ1-1, with D tentatively TRBD1 (6 bases). The CDR3 sequence is 14 residues long. The germline CDR1 and CDR2 sequences are LNHDA and SQIVND (reference sequence). The V end was cut by 3 bases, the J end by 5 bases, with 13 bases between. CDR3 nucleotide sequence: TGTGCCAGTAGTATTGCAGGGGCGGGGACTGAAGCTTTCTTT. This gives the protein CASSIAGAGTEAFF.

This clonotype was seen a handful of times. The V and J genes are TRBV7-2 and TRBJ2-5; 9 positions match TRBD2. The CDR3 runs to 14 residues. Per germline, CDR1 SGHTA and CDR2 FQGNSA. Trimming took 5 bases from V and 3 from J; bases not matched to a gene: 4. CDR3 in DNA: TGTGCCAGCAGCCCTCAGCGGGGGGAAGAGACCCAGTACTTC. This gives the protein CASSPQRGEETQYF.